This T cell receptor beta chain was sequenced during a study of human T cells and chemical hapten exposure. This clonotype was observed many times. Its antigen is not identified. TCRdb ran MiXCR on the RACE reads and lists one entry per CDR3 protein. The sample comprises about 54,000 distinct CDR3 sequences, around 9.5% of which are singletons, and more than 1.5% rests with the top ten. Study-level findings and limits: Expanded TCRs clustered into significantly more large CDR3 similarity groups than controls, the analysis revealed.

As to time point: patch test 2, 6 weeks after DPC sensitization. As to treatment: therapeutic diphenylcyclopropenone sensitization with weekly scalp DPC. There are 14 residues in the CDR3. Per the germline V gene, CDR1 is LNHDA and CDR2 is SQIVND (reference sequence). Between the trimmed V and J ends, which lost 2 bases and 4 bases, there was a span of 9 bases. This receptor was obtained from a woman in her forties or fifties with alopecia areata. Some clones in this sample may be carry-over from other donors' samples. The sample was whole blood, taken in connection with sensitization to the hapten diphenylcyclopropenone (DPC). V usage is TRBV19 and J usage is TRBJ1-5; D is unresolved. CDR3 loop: CASSIWSANQPQHF. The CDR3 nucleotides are TGTGCCAGTAGTATATGGTCAGCGAATCAGCCCCAGCATTTT.